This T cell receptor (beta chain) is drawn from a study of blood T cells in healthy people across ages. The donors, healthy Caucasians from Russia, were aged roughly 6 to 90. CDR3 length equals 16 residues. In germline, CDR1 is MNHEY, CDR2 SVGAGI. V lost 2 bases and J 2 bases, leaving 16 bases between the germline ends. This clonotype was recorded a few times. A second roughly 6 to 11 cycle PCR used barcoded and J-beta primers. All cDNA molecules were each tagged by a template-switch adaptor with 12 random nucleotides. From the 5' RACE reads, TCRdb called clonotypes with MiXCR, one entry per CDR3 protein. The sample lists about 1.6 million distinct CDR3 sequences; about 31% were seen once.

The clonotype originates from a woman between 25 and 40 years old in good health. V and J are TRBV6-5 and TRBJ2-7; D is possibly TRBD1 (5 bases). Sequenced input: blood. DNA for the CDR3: TGTGCCAGCAGTTACGGGGCGACAGCCCTCCCCTACGAGCAGTACTTC. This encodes CASSYGATALPYEQYF.